The 3 T cell receptor beta chains listed next were all sequenced from one sample in a study of cytomegalovirus exposure and HLA in healthy donors. In the PCR, 60 Vbeta and 13 Jbeta primers were used. Libraries were prepared by immunoSEQ multiplex PCR; TCRdb keeps only in-frame clonotypes and omits some of them. The sample lists roughly 290,000 clones, roughly 80% occurring once. What was sequenced was PBMCs. These receptors came from a girl aged 2 to 9 in good health and CMV-seronegative.

This sequence joins TRBV5-8 and TRBJ2-5; maybe TRBD1 (5 bases). V lost 0 bases, J lost 5 bases, and 11 bases lay in between. This CDR3 contains 14 residues. The germline CDR1 and CDR2 sequences are SGHTS and YDEGEE. The CDR3, as DNA: TGTGCCAGCAGCTTGGGCTTGGGGCGGGAGACCCAGTACTTC. The encoded protein is CASSLGLGRETQYF.

The chain recombines TRBV30 with TRBJ2-3; 9 nucleotides agree with TRBD2. The length of the CDR3 is 17 residues. Germline lookup yields CDR1 GTSNPN and CDR2 SVGIG (reference sequence). V dropped 2 bases and J dropped 5; count of bases not matched to a gene: 14. Written as DNA, the CDR3 is TGTGCCTGGAGTCTAGGGCGGGGGGGAAATCGGGAAGATACGCAGTATTTT. As protein: CAWSLGRGGNREDTQYF.

The chain links TRBV6-1 to TRBJ2-5; D gene ambiguous. Trimming removed 7 bases at V and 3 bases at J, with 18 bases between. Germline V lookup: CDR1 MNHNS, CDR2 SASEGT. CDR3 length equals 15 residues. The CDR3 is CASKDRLYEEETQYF. The CDR3 coding sequence is TGTGCCAGCAAGGATCGCTTATATGAGGAAGAGACCCAGTACTTC.